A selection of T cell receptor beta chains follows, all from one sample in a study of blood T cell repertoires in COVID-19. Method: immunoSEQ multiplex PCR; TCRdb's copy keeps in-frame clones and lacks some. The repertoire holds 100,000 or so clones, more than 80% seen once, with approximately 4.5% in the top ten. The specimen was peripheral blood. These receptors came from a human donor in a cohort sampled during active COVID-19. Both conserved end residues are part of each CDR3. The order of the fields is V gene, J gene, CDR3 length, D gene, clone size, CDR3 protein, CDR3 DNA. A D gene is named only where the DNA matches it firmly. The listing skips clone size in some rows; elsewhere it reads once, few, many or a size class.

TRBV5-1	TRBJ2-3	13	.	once	CASSFQGTDTQYF	TGCGCCAGCAGCTTCCAGGGCACAGATACGCAGTATTTT
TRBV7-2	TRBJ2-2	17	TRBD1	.	CASSQGARTGGTGELFF	TGTGCCAGCAGCCAAGGGGCCAGGACAGGGGGAACCGGGGAGCTGTTTTTT
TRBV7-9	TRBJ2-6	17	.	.	CASSPRRTSSGANVLTF	TGTGCCAGCAGCCCTCGCCGGACATCCTCTGGGGCCAACGTCCTGACTTTC
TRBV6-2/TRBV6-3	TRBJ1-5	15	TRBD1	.	CASSFGTGVGQPQHF	TGTGCCAGCAGCTTCGGGACAGGGGTTGGTCAGCCCCAGCATTTT
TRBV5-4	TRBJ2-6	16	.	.	CASSRDTSAGANVLTF	TGTGCCAGCAGCAGGGACACCTCGGCTGGGGCCAACGTCCTGACTTTC
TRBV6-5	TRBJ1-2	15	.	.	CASSSERRANYGYTF	TGTGCCAGCAGCAGTGAACGGAGAGCTAACTATGGCTACACCTTC
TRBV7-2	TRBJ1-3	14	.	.	CASSLGGVGNTIYF	TGTGCCAGCAGCTTAGGGGGGGTCGGGAACACCATATATTTT
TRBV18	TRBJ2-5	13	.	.	CASSPSGEETQYF	TGTGCCAGCTCACCGTCGGGGGAAGAGACCCAGTACTTC
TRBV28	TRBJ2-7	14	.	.	CASSSPGLSFEQYF	TGTGCCAGCAGTTCACCGGGACTTTCGTTCGAGCAGTACTTC
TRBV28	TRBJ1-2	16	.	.	CASSAAGGRANYGYTF	TGTGCCAGCAGCGCCGCAGGAGGCAGAGCTAACTATGGCTACACCTTC
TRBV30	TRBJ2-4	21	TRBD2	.	CAWSVRGLAGGHEPRPDIQYF	TGTGCCTGGAGTGTACGGGGACTAGCGGGGGGGCATGAGCCCCGCCCGGACATTCAGTACTTC
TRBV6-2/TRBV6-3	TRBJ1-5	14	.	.	CASSYGPVDQPQHF	TGTGCCAGCAGTTACGGGCCGGTTGATCAGCCCCAGCATTTT
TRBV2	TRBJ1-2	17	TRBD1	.	CASNGLQGARSNYGYTF	TGTGCCAGCAATGGTCTACAGGGGGCGCGGAGCAACTATGGCTACACCTTC
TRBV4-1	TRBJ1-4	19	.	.	CASSHPGGIPTPDSEKLFF	TGCGCCAGCAGCCACCCTGGCGGGATCCCAACCCCCGACTCCGAAAAACTGTTTTTT
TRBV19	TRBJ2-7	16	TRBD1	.	CASSRARQGASYEQYF	TGTGCCAGTAGTAGGGCGAGACAGGGGGCGTCCTACGAGCAGTACTTC
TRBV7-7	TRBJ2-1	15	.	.	CASSLGLAAYNEQFF	TGTGCCAGCAGCTTGGGATTAGCGGCCTACAATGAGCAGTTCTTC
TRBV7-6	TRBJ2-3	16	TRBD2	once	CASSPRRRGAGDTQYF	TGTGCCAGCAGCCCCCGAAGGCGGGGGGCGGGAGATACGCAGTATTTT
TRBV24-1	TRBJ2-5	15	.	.	CATSDPTGSGETQYF	TGTGCCACCAGTGACCCGACAGGATCGGGGGAGACCCAGTACTTC
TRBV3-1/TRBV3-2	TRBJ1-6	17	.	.	CASSQDRPGARNSPLHF	TGTGCCAGCAGCCAAGATCGGCCAGGGGCGAGGAATTCACCCCTCCACTTT
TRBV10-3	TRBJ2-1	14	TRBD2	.	CAITPLAGGNEQFF	TGTGCCATCACCCCTTTAGCGGGGGGTAATGAGCAGTTCTTC
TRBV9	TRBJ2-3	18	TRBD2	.	CASSPGLAGGRGTDTQYF	TGTGCCAGCAGCCCGGGACTAGCGGGGGGGCGAGGCACAGATACGCAGTATTTT
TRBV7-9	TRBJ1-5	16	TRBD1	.	CASSLGGTGATQPQHF	TGTGCCAGCAGCTTAGGGGGGACAGGGGCTACTCAGCCCCAGCATTTT
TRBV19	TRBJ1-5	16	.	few	CASRVDSTYSNQPQHF	TGTGCCAGTAGGGTGGACAGCACCTATAGCAATCAGCCCCAGCATTTT